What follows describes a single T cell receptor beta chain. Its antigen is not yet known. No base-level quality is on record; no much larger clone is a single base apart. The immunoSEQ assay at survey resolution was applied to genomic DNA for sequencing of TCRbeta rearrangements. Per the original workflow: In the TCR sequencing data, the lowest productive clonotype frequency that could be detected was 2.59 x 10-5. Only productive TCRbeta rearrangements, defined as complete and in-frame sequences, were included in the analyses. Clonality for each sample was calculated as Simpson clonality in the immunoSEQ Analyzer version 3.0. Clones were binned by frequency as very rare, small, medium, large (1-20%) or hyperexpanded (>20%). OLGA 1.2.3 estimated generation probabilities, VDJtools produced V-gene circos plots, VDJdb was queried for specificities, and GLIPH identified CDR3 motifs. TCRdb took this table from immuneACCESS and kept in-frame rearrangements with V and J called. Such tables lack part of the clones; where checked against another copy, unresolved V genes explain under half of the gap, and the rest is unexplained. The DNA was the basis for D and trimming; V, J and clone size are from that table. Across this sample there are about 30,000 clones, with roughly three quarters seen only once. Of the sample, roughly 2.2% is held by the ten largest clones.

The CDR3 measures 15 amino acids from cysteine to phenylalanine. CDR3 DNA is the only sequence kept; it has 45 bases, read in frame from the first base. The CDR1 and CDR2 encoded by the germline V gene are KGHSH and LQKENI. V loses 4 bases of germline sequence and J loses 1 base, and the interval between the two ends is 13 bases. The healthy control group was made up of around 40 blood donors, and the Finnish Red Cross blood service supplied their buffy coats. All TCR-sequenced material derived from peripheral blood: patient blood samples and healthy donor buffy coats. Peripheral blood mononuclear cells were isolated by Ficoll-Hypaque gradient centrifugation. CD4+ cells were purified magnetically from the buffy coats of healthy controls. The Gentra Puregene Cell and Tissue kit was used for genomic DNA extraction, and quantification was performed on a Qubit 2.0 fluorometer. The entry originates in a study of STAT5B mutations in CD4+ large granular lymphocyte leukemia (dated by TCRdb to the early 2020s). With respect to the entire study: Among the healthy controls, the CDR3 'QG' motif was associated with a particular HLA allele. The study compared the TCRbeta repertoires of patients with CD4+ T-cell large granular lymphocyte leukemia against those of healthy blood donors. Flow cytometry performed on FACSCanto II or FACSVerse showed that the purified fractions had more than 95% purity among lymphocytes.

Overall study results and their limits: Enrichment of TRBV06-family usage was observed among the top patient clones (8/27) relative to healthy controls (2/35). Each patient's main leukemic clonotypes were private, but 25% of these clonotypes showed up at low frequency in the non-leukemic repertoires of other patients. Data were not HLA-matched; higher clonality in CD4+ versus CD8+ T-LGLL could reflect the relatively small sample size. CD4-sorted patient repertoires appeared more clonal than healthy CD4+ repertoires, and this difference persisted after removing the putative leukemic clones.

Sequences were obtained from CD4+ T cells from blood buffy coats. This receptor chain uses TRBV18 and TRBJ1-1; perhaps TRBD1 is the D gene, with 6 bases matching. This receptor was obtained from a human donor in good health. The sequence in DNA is TGTGCCAGCTCACGTACAGGGTGGGGGAACACTGAAGCTTTCTTT. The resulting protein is CASSRTGWGNTEAFF.